The T cell receptor (beta chain) under discussion was sequenced for a study of cytomegalovirus exposure and HLA in healthy donors. About the research overall: As an earlier analysis found, about 190 million T cells yielded about 120 million unique TCR beta sequences. There were just under 400 genotyped donors. Of these, roughly 80% fell in the genetic ancestry cluster associated with self-reported Caucasian donors.

It was with 60 Vbeta and 13 Jbeta primers that the PCR ran. Assay used: immunoSEQ multiplex PCR; TCRdb lists only in-frame clones, some missing. This sample has 80,000 to 90,000 clones; 70% to 85% occur once, and the top ten carry about 2.9%. This clone was seen only a few times. Sequenced: PBMCs. This receptor was obtained from a man between 25 and 39 years old in good health and CMV-seronegative.

CDR3 DNA sequence: TGTGCCAGCAGTCGAGAGGGACAGGGCAACACTGAAGCTTTCTTT. Its translation: CASSREGQGNTEAFF. The chain has TRBV13 and TRBJ1-1, with 9 bases fitting TRBD1. CDR1 and CDR2 (germline): PRHDT, FYEKMQ (reference sequence). The CDR3 loop spans 15 amino acids. V dropped 6 bases and J dropped 2; count of bases not matched to a gene: 7.